Listed below are T cell receptor beta chains from one sample, sequenced in a study of T cell repertoires in cytomegalovirus infection. These TCRs are of unknown antigen specificity. TCRdb processed the reads anew with MiXCR; each CDR3 protein has one entry. The sample lists roughly 500,000 distinct CDR3 sequences, about 39% seen once, with 43% in the top ten. Sequencing was performed on cultured PBMCs, taken from culture after CMV antigen stimulation. Receptors were obtained from a human donor in good health (CMV status not recorded). Some clones in this sample may be carry-over from other donors' samples. Each CDR3 is given with its conserved first and last residue. The D gene is left open where the match is weak. The size field is filled for only some rows; it gives once, few, many or a size class.

v_gene,j_gene,abundance,d_gene,CDR3aa,CDR3nt
TRBV20-1,TRBJ2-2,NA,TRBD1,CSARDWGQGSNTGELFF,TGCAGTGCTAGAGATTGGGGACAGGGTTCCAACACCGGGGAGCTGTTTTTT
TRBV20-1,TRBJ2-3,NA,TRBD2,CSAQTSGGADTQYF,TGCAGTGCCCAGACTAGCGGGGGGGCTGATACGCAGTATTTT
TRBV7-2,TRBJ2-3,few,NA,CASSPWEDTQYF,TGTGCCAGCAGCCCCTGGGAAGATACGCAGTATTTT
TRBV18,TRBJ2-7,few,TRBD2,CASSPPSAGPYEQYF,TGTGCCAGCTCACCACCTTCAGCGGGACCATACGAGCAGTACTTC
TRBV27,TRBJ2-7,once,TRBD2,CATGGSGEQYF,TGTGCCACCGGGGGGTCCGGGGAGCAGTACTTC
TRBV7-2,TRBJ2-3,few,TRBD2,CASSLAPSGRAMADTQYF,TGTGCCAGCAGCTTAGCCCCTAGCGGGAGGGCCATGGCAGATACGCAGTATTTT
TRBV5-4,TRBJ2-3,NA,TRBD1,CASSWGTGGSDTQYF,TGTGCCAGCAGTTGGGGGACAGGGGGCTCAGATACGCAGTATTTT
TRBV9,TRBJ1-1,few,NA,CASTNRVGTEAFF,TGTGCCAGCACCAACAGGGTCGGCACTGAAGCTTTCTTT
TRBV6-2/TRBV6-3,TRBJ1-1,NA,TRBD1,CASSYSRTGTSTEAFF,TGTGCCAGCAGTTACTCGAGGACAGGGACCTCCACTGAAGCTTTCTTT
TRBV27,TRBJ1-2,NA,NA,CASSPSTVIYGYTF,TGTGCCAGCAGTCCCTCGACGGTCATCTATGGCTACACCTTC
TRBV6-8,TRBJ1-1,NA,NA,CASSQISLGTDEAFF,TGTGCCAGCAGTCAAATCTCCCTGGGGACTGATGAAGCTTTCTTT
TRBV7-6,TRBJ2-1,many,NA,CASSSQGPNEQFF,TGTGCCAGCAGCTCCCAGGGCCCCAATGAGCAGTTCTTC
TRBV18,TRBJ1-2,NA,NA,CASSTLEGSFYGYTF,TGTGCCAGCTCAACATTGGAGGGGAGCTTCTATGGCTACACCTTC
TRBV20-1,TRBJ1-1,NA,NA,CSANNPSDLNTEAFF,TGCAGTGCTAATAATCCCTCCGATTTGAACACTGAAGCTTTCTTT
TRBV12-3/TRBV12-4,TRBJ2-3,few,NA,CASSFMTSTDTQYF,TGTGCCAGCAGTTTTATGACGTCTACAGATACGCAGTATTTT
TRBV7-2,TRBJ2-3,NA,NA,CASIGTDTQYF,TGTGCCAGCATCGGCACAGATACGCAGTATTTT
TRBV20-1,TRBJ1-4,NA,NA,CSASVGEGEKLFF,TGCAGTGCTAGTGTAGGGGAAGGGGAAAAACTGTTTTTT
TRBV12-3/TRBV12-4,TRBJ1-3,NA,NA,CASTRRVGNTIYF,TGTGCCAGCACCCGGCGGGTTGGAAACACCATATATTTT
TRBV6-5,TRBJ2-1,few,TRBD2,CASSSYLTSGRPKLSYNEQFF,TGTGCCAGCAGTTCATACCTGACTAGCGGGAGGCCCAAACTATCCTACAATGAGCAGTTCTTC
TRBV5-1,TRBJ1-1,NA,TRBD1,CASSAQGSGTEAFF,TGCGCCAGCAGCGCACAGGGGAGCGGCACTGAAGCTTTCTTT
TRBV7-2,TRBJ2-5,NA,NA,CASSPNPPGIQETQYF,TGTGCCAGCAGCCCTAACCCACCGGGGATTCAAGAGACCCAGTACTTC
TRBV20-1,TRBJ1-1,NA,NA,CSAYPDRPMNTEAFF,TGCAGTGCTTACCCCGACAGACCGATGAACACTGAAGCTTTCTTT
TRBV27,TRBJ1-5,few,TRBD1,CASSPRGLRINQPQHF,TGTGCCAGCAGTCCCAGGGGGCTGAGGATCAATCAGCCCCAGCATTTT
TRBV4-1,TRBJ1-1,few,NA,CASSRTFRNTEAFF,TGCGCCAGCAGCCGAACCTTTCGGAACACTGAAGCTTTCTTT
TRBV19,TRBJ2-7,few,NA,CASSPEGGSYEQYF,TGTGCCAGTAGTCCTGAGGGGGGCTCCTACGAGCAGTACTTC
TRBV7-2,TRBJ1-2,NA,NA,CASSLLPAHYGYTF,TGTGCCAGCAGCTTACTACCCGCCCACTATGGCTACACCTTC
TRBV7-9,TRBJ2-3,NA,NA,CASSLGHSLAPDTQYF,TGTGCCAGCAGCTTAGGTCACAGCTTAGCGCCAGATACGCAGTATTTT
TRBV5-1,TRBJ2-1,NA,NA,CASSLGQGGDNEQFF,TGCGCCAGCAGCTTGGGGCAGGGGGGAGACAATGAGCAGTTCTTC
TRBV12-3/TRBV12-4,TRBJ2-7,few,TRBD2,CASSVLAGSHEQYF,TGTGCCAGCAGTGTTCTAGCGGGTTCCCACGAGCAGTACTTC
TRBV5-4,TRBJ2-3,NA,NA,CASSPGVGSTDTQYF,TGTGCCAGCAGCCCGGGTGTAGGTAGCACAGATACGCAGTATTTT
TRBV11-3,TRBJ2-1,NA,TRBD1,CASSPGQGMGYNEQFF,TGTGCCAGCAGCCCGGGACAGGGTATGGGGTACAATGAGCAGTTCTTC